The clone carrying this TCR beta chain has at least ten counts. A read error may produce the germline difference seen at one junction end. This specimen comes from a study of T-cell reconstitution after alpha-beta-depleted transplantation in children. CDR3 length equals 14 residues. TCRbeta library preparation incorporated unique molecular identifiers. TCRdb re-called the PCR reads through MiXCR, storing one row per CDR3 protein. The table lists 350,000 to 400,000 distinct CDR3 sequences, roughly 22% of them singletons, with less than 4.5% in the top ten. This specimen was PBMCs from the stem cell graft donor, taken from the stem cell graft. The V and J genes are TRBV12-3 or TRBV12-4 and TRBJ1-5; tentative D call: TRBD1 (5 bases). The TCR comes from a human donor who donated a stem cell graft to a child with acute myeloid leukemia. The CDR3 protein is CASRLGQSNQPQHF. CDR3 sequence (DNA): TGTGCCAGCAGGTTAGGACAAAGCAATCAGCCCCAGCATTTT.